This entry features one T cell receptor (beta chain) sequence. TCRdb keeps only in-frame clones here, not all; method: immunoSEQ multiplex PCR. The table includes approximately 70,000 clones, 65% to 85% detected once. These data belong to a study of blood T cell repertoires in COVID-19. Study at large: PBMCs, B-cell-depleted T cells, or T cells provided the cDNA or gDNA that made up the material.

Germline V gene lookup returns CDR1 SGHRS and CDR2 YFSETQ. The J segment lost 0 bases and the V segment lost 4 bases, leaving 13 bases of the junction unmatched. The CDR3 length is 18 residues. The clonotype originates from a woman aged 55-69 years with acute or convalescent COVID-19. The sequenced sample was peripheral blood. This rearrangement joins TRBV5-1 to TRBJ2-3; 8 bases fit TRBD1. This CDR3 is CASSRTTGGISSTDTQYF. CDR3 coding DNA: TGCGCCAGCAGCCGTACCACAGGGGGAATTTCTAGCACAGATACGCAGTATTTT.